Sequencing of this TCR beta chain was carried out in a study of vaccination and CD4 T cells after COVID-19. Treatment: roughly 10-day PBMC culture with coronavirus spike peptide pools or control peptides (ViraFEST assay). With respect to this clonotype: The target antigen is unknown.

The Oncomine TCR Beta short-read assay generated sequence data from the DNA of cultured CD4+ T cells. TCRdb used MiXCR to reprocess the PCR reads, holding one entry per CDR3 protein. The sample lists approximately 8,100 distinct CDR3 sequences; 60% to 80% were seen once. Germline V gene data show CDR1 as SEHNR and CDR2 as FQNEAQ (reference sequence). Deletions cut 2 bases from V and 5 bases from J, with 12 bases between. This CDR3 has 15 amino acids. Sequenced sample: CD4+ T cells from blood, cultured in vitro. V gene TRBV7-9 combines with J gene TRBJ2-2, with D possibly being TRBD2 (5 bases). The receptor's source is a human donor who had recovered from COVID-19. In DNA, the CDR3 is TGTGCCAGCAGCTTAACTAGTCTCTCGACCGGGGAGCTGTTTTTT. This gives the protein CASSLTSLSTGELFF.